The 12 T cell receptor beta chains below all came from one sample that was sequenced in a study of cytomegalovirus exposure and HLA in healthy donors. PCR primers comprised 60 Vbeta and 13 Jbeta primers. Libraries were prepared by immunoSEQ multiplex PCR; TCRdb keeps only in-frame clonotypes and omits some of them. The sample carries around 170,000 clones, roughly three quarters recorded once. Sequences were obtained from PBMCs. Receptors originate from a woman in her thirties or forties in good health and CMV-seropositive.

The chain carries TRBV18 and TRBJ1-2; 7 nucleotides line up with TRBD1. Germline values: CDR1 KGHSH, CDR2 LQKENI. The CDR3 runs 13 residues. With 4 bases clipped from V and 4 bases from J, the junction kept 3 bases outside the gene matches. CDR3 DNA sequence: TGTGCCAGCTCACTAGGGACAGTCTATGGCTACACCTTC. Translation: CASSLGTVYGYTF.

This clone has only one observation. The genes are TRBV5-1 and TRBJ1-2, with 7 bases matching TRBD1. The CDR3 has 14 residues. Germline loops: CDR1 SGHRS, CDR2 YFSETQ. The ends lost 4 bases at V and 8 bases at J; junction bases unmatched: 11. The CDR3 DNA is TGCGCCAGCAGCCGAAGCCGGGACAGTGACGGCTACACCTTC. Translation gives CASSRSRDSDGYTF.

V and J are TRBV7-9 and TRBJ1-1; the match to TRBD1 covers 7 bases. Losses at the gene ends were 5 bases for V and 1 base for J; bases not matched to a gene: 4. CDR3 length: 14 residues. The germline V gene has CDR1 SEHNR and CDR2 FQNEAQ (reference sequence). The CDR3 DNA reads TGTGCCAGCAGCGTCCGGGACAGGAACACTGAAGCTTTCTTT. It specifies CASSVRDRNTEAFF.

V usage is TRBV7-2 and J usage is TRBJ2-3, with D possibly TRBD2 on 6 matching bases. Between the trimmed V and J ends, which lost 3 bases and 4 bases, there was a span of 11 bases. CDR1 SGHTA and CDR2 FQGNSA come from the germline V gene. This CDR3 is 14 amino acids long. The CDR3 here is CASSFGGLPDTQYF. CDR3 bases: TGTGCCAGCAGCTTTGGAGGGCTCCCAGATACGCAGTATTTT.

This rearrangement joins TRBV19 to TRBJ1-6, with 9 bases identical to TRBD1. The ends lost 9 bases at V and 9 bases at J; junction bases unmatched: 9. Looked up from germline, CDR1 is LNHDA and CDR2 is SQIVND (reference sequence). This CDR3 has 14 residues. Here the CDR3 DNA reads TGTGCCAGCGCTTCCGGGACAGGGAGTTCACCCCTCCACTTT. It codes for CASASGTGSSPLHF.

This chain joins TRBV11-1 and TRBJ2-7; D possibly corresponds to TRBD2 (5 bases). The V end was cut by 8 bases, the J end by 2 bases, with 13 bases between. Germline V gene lookup returns CDR1 SGHAT and CDR2 FQDESV (reference sequence). This CDR3 has 13 amino acids. CDR3 DNA sequence: TGTGCCAGCGCACGGACGGGAACCTACGAGCAGTACTTC. It is translated as CASARTGTYEQYF.

The chain recombines TRBV9 with TRBJ1-2; perhaps TRBD1 as D (5 bases). The germline V gene encodes CDR1 SGDLS and CDR2 YYNGEE. The CDR3 is made up of 11 amino acids. Trimming removed 3 bases at V and 7 bases at J, with 7 bases between. The DNA for the CDR3 is TGTGCCAGCAGCGCCGGGGGTGGCTACACCTTC. Translated, it gives CASSAGGGYTF.

This clone occurred once. The chain has TRBV15 and TRBJ2-6; D is perhaps TRBD1 (6 bases). This CDR3 region has 17 residues. V was pared by 3 bases and J by 0 bases, with 12 bases between. Germline CDR1 LNHNV, CDR2 YYDKDF (reference sequence). CDR3 loop: CATSRRGQLSGANVLTF. The CDR3 DNA reads TGTGCCACCAGCAGGAGGGGACAACTCTCTGGGGCCAACGTCCTGACTTTC. The variable domain in full, completed from reference TRBV15 and TRBJ2-6, reads DAMVIQNPRYQVTQFGKPVTLSCSQTLNHNVMYWYQQKSSQAPKLLFHYYDKDFNNEADTPDNFQSRRPNTSFCFLDIRSPGLGDTAMYLCATSRRGQLSGANVLTFGAGSRLTVL.

The V gene is TRBV2, the J gene TRBJ2-4; unclear D gene. There are 12 residues in the CDR3. The germline V and J ends were trimmed by 8 bases and 6 bases, with 11 bases remaining between them. CDR1 and CDR2 from the germline V gene are SNHLY and FYNNEI. The DNA for the CDR3 is TGTGCCAGCGGGCAGGTCGGAAACATTCAGTACTTC. It encodes CASGQVGNIQYF.

DNA for the CDR3: TGTGCCAGCAGCCTCAACACAGGGGCTTTACGGAACACTGAAGCTTTCTTT. Protein: CASSLNTGALRNTEAFF. This sequence joins TRBV28 and TRBJ1-1, with 7 bases that match TRBD1. Trimming took 6 bases from V and 1 from J; bases not matched to a gene: 14. The CDR3 extends over 17 amino acids. From germline, CDR1 is MDHEN and CDR2 SYDVKM.

In regard to this clone: Mismatch with germline at one junction end may stem from a read error. The rearrangement uses TRBV7-9 and TRBJ1-3, with a weak D call TRBD1 (5 bases). The germline gives CDR1 SEHNR, CDR2 FQNEAQ (reference sequence). CDR3 length: 15 residues. The CDR3 nucleotides are TGTTCCAGCAGCTTAGACGGGGGATCTGGAAACACCATATATTTT. Translated, it gives CSSSLDGGSGNTIYF.

V is TRBV30 and J is TRBJ1-1; D may be TRBD1 (5 bases). CDR3 length: 16 amino acids. The germline gives CDR1 GTSNPN, CDR2 SVGIG (reference sequence). Deletions cut 5 bases from V and 0 bases from J, with 19 bases between. CDR3 DNA: TGTGCCTGGGGGGGGAGTATATTGGGGGTGAACACTGAAGCTTTCTTT. Amino acids: CAWGGSILGVNTEAFF.